Presented here are 6 T cell receptor beta chains from one specimen sequenced in a study of blood T cell repertoires in COVID-19. The table came from immunoSEQ multiplex PCR; TCRdb's copy has only in-frame clones and leaves some out. The profile shows approximately 290,000 clones, roughly 84% of them singletons. The sequenced sample was peripheral blood. The receptors were gathered from a person aged 70 to 79 with COVID-19, enrolled during active disease.

The chain has TRBV15 and TRBJ2-1, with 9 positions matching TRBD2. The germline V gene encodes CDR1 LNHNV and CDR2 YYDKDF (reference sequence). There are 15 residues in the CDR3. The V gene end was trimmed by 0 bases and the J gene end by 6 bases; junction bases not matched to a gene: 3. The CDR3 DNA reads as TGTGCCACCAGCAGAGATAGCGGGAGAGTCAATGAGCAGTTCTTC. It yields the protein CATSRDSGRVNEQFF.

The chain uses TRBV4-3 and TRBJ2-2; 14 bases are a match to TRBD2. The germline CDR1 and CDR2 sequences are LGHNA and YSLEER. This CDR3 has 18 amino acids. The V gene end was trimmed by 3 bases and the J gene end by 3 bases; junction bases not matched to a gene: 6. In nucleotides, the CDR3 is TGCGCCAGCAGCCAGGGACTAGCGGGAGTAGCTGACACCGGGGAGCTGTTTTTT. This sequence encodes CASSQGLAGVADTGELFF.

The V gene is TRBV5-5, the J gene TRBJ2-7, with a weak D call TRBD2 (7 bases). V was trimmed by 4 bases and J by 4 bases, leaving 9 bases between them. The CDR3 consists of 12 residues. Germline V gives CDR1 SGHKS, CDR2 YYEKEE (reference sequence). DNA for the CDR3: TGTGCCAGCAGCGGGAGGGGGTACGAGCAGTACTTC. It yields the protein CASSGRGYEQYF.

The chain links TRBV6-4 to TRBJ1-4; TRBD1 is a possible D gene (5 bases). In germline, CDR1 is MRHNA, CDR2 SNTAGT. The CDR3 has 17 residues. Trimming pared 2 bases from V and 8 bases from J, leaving 21 bases between. This CDR3 reads CASSDTYRRGEGEKLFF. The CDR3 region has the DNA TGTGCCAGCAGTGACACGTACAGGAGGGGAGAAGGAGAAAAACTGTTTTTT.

This sequence joins TRBV6-6 and TRBJ2-1, with 7 bases lining up with TRBD1. Germline V CDR1 and CDR2: MNHNY, SVGAGI (reference sequence). This CDR3 is 14 amino acids long. J was trimmed by 4 bases and V by 0 bases; bases with no gene match: 0. CDR3: CASSYSGQYNEQFF. In DNA form, the CDR3 reads TGTGCCAGCAGTTACTCGGGACAGTACAATGAGCAGTTCTTC.

This clone showed up just once. The V gene is TRBV29-1, the J gene TRBJ1-2, with 7 bases that match TRBD1. The CDR3 has 11 amino acids. V gave up 3 bases and J gave up 6 bases; unmatched junction bases: 1. CDR1 is SQVTM and CDR2 is ANQGSEA in the germline V gene. The CDR3 DNA sequence: TGCAGCGTTGACAGGGGGGATGGCTACACCTTC. This encodes CSVDRGDGYTF.